Given below is one T cell receptor beta chain in context. Its target is not known. This record belongs to a study of post-analysis software for immune sequencing data. Libraries were made from TCR beta cDNA, and they carried unique molecular identifiers. Out of roughly 1 to 10 million T cells, about 460,000 cDNA molecules were generated. In TCRdb, the PCR reads were re-called with MiXCR into one record per CDR3 protein. The sample yields hundreds of thousands of distinct CDR3 sequences, less than 35% seen once. Study-wide points: Those with multiple sclerosis, the patient group, showed significantly lower normalized Chao1 diversity than controls. Same-batch preparations were strongly co-clustered by F measure.

The sequence was obtained from a girl aged 5-17 years with multiple sclerosis. What was sequenced was blood.

For the CDR3, the DNA is TGTGCCAGCAGCGGACGACGATGGCTGGGGGGAGAGACCCAGTACTTC. Translating gives CASSGRRWLGGETQYF. The chain couples TRBV7-8 to TRBJ2-5; a weak D match, TRBD2 (6 bases). CDR1 and CDR2 from the germline V gene are SGHVS and FQNEAQ. The CDR3 totals 16 residues. The germline V and J ends were trimmed by 5 bases and 4 bases, with 20 bases remaining between them.